The 10 T cell receptor beta chains below come from one sample, sequenced in a study of CD8 T cells in ankylosing spondylitis. Whole-study findings and limits: A motif of eight highly homologous TCR beta variants was seen as apparently characteristic of ankylosing spondylitis blood.

Via MiXCR, TCRdb re-called the 5' RACE reads, giving one row per CDR3 protein. The sample has roughly 220,000 distinct CDR3 sequences, about 16% seen once; the top ten hold roughly 43%. Antigens of these TCRs are unknown. The sequenced sample was blood, either unsorted or a sorted T cell fraction (not recorded which). The receptors come from a male donor with ankylosing spondylitis.

The J gene is TRBJ2-5, the V gene TRBV11-1; D not certain. Germline CDR1 reads SGHAT; CDR2 reads FQDESV (reference sequence). Trimming pared 1 base from V and 1 base from J, leaving 10 bases between. The CDR3 sequence is 15 residues long. CDR3 amino acids: CASSLVAAPQETQYF. CDR3 DNA: TGTGCCAGCAGCTTAGTCGCAGCGCCCCAAGAGACCCAGTACTTC.

The table lists this clonotype with a few counts. The rearrangement uses TRBV5-1 and TRBJ2-1, with D unclear. In germline, CDR1 is SGHRS, CDR2 YFSETQ. Trimming stripped 3 bases from V and 7 bases from J, with 11 bases between. This CDR3 spans 13 amino acids. The CDR3 sequence is CASSYFSGNEQFF. The CDR3, as DNA: TGCGCCAGCAGCTACTTTTCTGGGAATGAGCAGTTCTTC.

This clonotype was counted ten times or more. The chain employs TRBV12-3 or TRBV12-4 and TRBJ2-2; possible D gene TRBD2, 6 bases. Trimming pared 5 bases from V and 2 bases from J, leaving 9 bases between. The CDR3 spans 14 residues. CDR3 DNA: TGTGCCAGCAGTCATAGCGGTAACACCGGGGAGCTGTTTTTT. Protein: CASSHSGNTGELFF.

The J gene is TRBJ1-5, the V gene TRBV12-3 or TRBV12-4; maybe TRBD1 (5 bases). The CDR3 covers 16 residues. The V gene lost 1 base and the J gene lost 4 bases, with 14 bases spanning the gap. The CDR3 region has the DNA TGTGCCAGCAGTTTAGAGACAGTCAAAGAAAATCAGCCCCAGCATTTT. Its protein product is CASSLETVKENQPQHF.

V usage is TRBV29-1 and J usage is TRBJ2-1, with TRBD2 matching 7 bases. Trimming cost V 2 bases and J 4 bases; bases outside gene matches: 2. The germline V gene has CDR1 SQVTM and CDR2 ANQGSEA. The CDR3 spans 13 residues. The CDR3 nucleotides are TGCAGCGTTGAACTAGCGGAGTACAATGAGCAGTTCTTC. Amino acids: CSVELAEYNEQFF.

This clonotype turned up a few times. V is TRBV5-1 and J is TRBJ2-7; D remains ambiguous. V was cut by 4 bases and J by 4 bases, with 15 bases left in between. Germline V gene sequence: CDR1 SGHRS, CDR2 YFSETQ. The CDR3 is 14 amino acids. CDR3: CASSGFGRDYEQYF. The DNA of the CDR3 is TGCGCCAGCAGCGGTTTTGGCCGCGATTACGAGCAGTACTTC.

This rearrangement joins TRBV5-1 to TRBJ1-1; no reliable D call. The germline V and J ends were trimmed by 3 bases and 8 bases, with 8 bases remaining between them. Germline V gives CDR1 SGHRS, CDR2 YFSETQ. The CDR3 has 11 residues. This CDR3 is CASSSDGEAFF. The DNA for the CDR3 is TGCGCCAGCAGCTCCGACGGGGAAGCTTTCTTT.

This clonotype was seen only a few times. The rearrangement links TRBV20-1 to TRBJ2-2; D might be TRBD1 or TRBD2, each matching 7 bases. CDR1 and CDR2 from the germline V gene are DFQATT and SNEGSKA (reference sequence). The V and J ends lost 6 bases and 6 bases respectively, with 26 bases between them. The CDR3 has 17 amino acids. The CDR3 protein is CSAQGVDGRVNSGELFF. The DNA for the CDR3 is TGCAGTGCGCAGGGGGTGGATGGGAGGGTAAACTCCGGGGAGCTGTTTTTT.

This clonotype was seen a few times. V usage is TRBV6-1 and J usage is TRBJ2-5, with 7 bases matching TRBD2. Germline CDR1 reads MNHNS; CDR2 reads SASEGT. There are 13 residues in the CDR3. The V gene end was trimmed by 7 bases and the J gene end by 5 bases; junction bases not matched to a gene: 7. The CDR3: CASTRLADETQYF. CDR3 nucleotide sequence: TGTGCCAGCACCCGACTAGCAGATGAGACCCAGTACTTC.

This clonotype was observed a handful of times. The CDR3 region is CASSQEWDSYNEQFF. The CDR3 nucleotides read TGCGCCAGCAGCCAAGAGTGGGACTCCTACAATGAGCAGTTCTTC. The J gene is TRBJ2-1, the V gene TRBV4-3; no clear D. Trimming stripped 0 bases from V and 0 bases from J, with 6 bases between. The CDR3 is made up of 15 amino acids. Germline CDR1 is LGHNA and CDR2 is YSLEER.